This is a list of T cell receptor beta chains from one sample in a study of vaccination and CD4 T cells after COVID-19. TCRdb reanalysed the PCR reads using MiXCR and keeps one entry per CDR3 protein. The repertoire holds over 6,000 distinct CDR3 sequences, 32% seen once, with roughly 13% in the top ten. No cognate antigen is known for these TCRs. The sample was CD4+ T cells from blood, cultured in vitro. The receptors come from a human donor in good health. Each CDR3 is given with its conserved first and last residue. The order of the fields is clone size, CDR3 length, V gene, J gene, D gene, CDR3 DNA, CDR3 protein. D genes are given only for firm matches. Size tells how often a clone was seen (once, few, many) or the class of an expanded clone, and some rows leave it out.

-	13	TRBV7-9	TRBJ1-1	TRBD1	TGTGCCAGCAGCCGACCGGGACAGAGTGAAGCTTTCTTT	CASSRPGQSEAFF
-	14	TRBV28	TRBJ2-7	TRBD1	TGTGCCAGCAGTATCCCCCCCACAGGGGTCGAGCAGTACTTC	CASSIPPTGVEQYF
-	19	TRBV6-2/TRBV6-3	TRBJ2-1	TRBD2	TGTGCCAGCAGCCTCTTTGGGACGGCTTCAGGACTAGCCAGGAATGAGCAGTTCTTC	CASSLFGTASGLARNEQFF
-	16	TRBV7-8	TRBJ1-5	-	TGTGCCAGCAGCCCGGACAGCCCTATTAGCAATCAGCCCCAGCATTTT	CASSPDSPISNQPQHF
few	15	TRBV9	TRBJ2-5	TRBD2	TGTGCCAGCAGCCCTAGGACTAGCGGGGCAGGGACCCAGTACTTC	CASSPRTSGAGTQYF
few	12	TRBV7-2	TRBJ2-7	-	TGTGCCAGCAGCTTTACACGTTACGAGCAGTACTTC	CASSFTRYEQYF
few	17	TRBV24-1	TRBJ2-7	-	TGTGCCACCAGTGGACCGGATCCCCCCGTTCGGAAAGCGGGCGCCCCTTTC	CATSGPDPPVRKAGAPF
-	16	TRBV6-1	TRBJ1-2	-	TGTGCCAGCAGTGAACCGCGCCAGACAGGTCCCTATGGCTACACCTTC	CASSEPRQTGPYGYTF
few	12	TRBV12-3/TRBV12-4	TRBJ1-6	-	TGTGCCAGCAGTCCTCGGGGGCTACCCCTCCACTTT	CASSPRGLPLHF
-	15	TRBV20-1	TRBJ2-1	TRBD2	TGCAGTGAGGCGGGACTAGCGGGAGTGGGGAATGAGCAGTTCTTC	CSEAGLAGVGNEQFF
-	14	TRBV12-3/TRBV12-4	TRBJ2-7	TRBD2	TGTGCCAGCAGGGGACTAGCGGACTCCTACGAGCAGTACTTC	CASRGLADSYEQYF
-	13	TRBV19	TRBJ1-3	-	TGTGCCAGTACTAGGGGTGCTGGAAACACCATATATTTT	CASTRGAGNTIYF
few	12	TRBV20-1	TRBJ1-2	-	TGCAGCAACAGGGCCCCGGGCTATGGCTACACCTTC	CSNRAPGYGYTF
-	16	TRBV19	TRBJ2-1	TRBD2	TGTGCCAGTAGTATAGTGGGGACTAGCGGGCACAATGAGCAGTTCTTC	CASSIVGTSGHNEQFF
-	14	TRBV27	TRBJ2-2	-	TGTGCCAGCAGTTTCAGGGCCCCTACCGGGGAGCTGTTTTTT	CASSFRAPTGELFF
few	14	TRBV19	TRBJ2-7	TRBD1	TGTGCCAGTAGTATTGGGCAGGGGGCTTACGAGCAGTACTTC	CASSIGQGAYEQYF
few	14	TRBV5-5	TRBJ2-5	TRBD1	TGTGCCAGCAGCTGGACAGGGGAAGAGGAGACCCAGTACTTC	CASSWTGEEETQYF
-	13	TRBV6-1	TRBJ1-2	-	TGTGCCAGCAGTCCCGGGGGGGACTATGGCTACACCTTC	CASSPGGDYGYTF
-	16	TRBV6-5	TRBJ1-1	TRBD1	TGTGCCAGCAGTTACGGGCCAGGGGGCCTGGGGACTGAAGCTTTCTTT	CASSYGPGGLGTEAFF
-	12	TRBV7-2	TRBJ2-5	TRBD1	TGTGCCAGCAGCCCGGACAGGGGGGCCCAGTACTTC	CASSPDRGAQYF
-	14	TRBV28	TRBJ2-5	-	TGTGCCACCCAAGGGGCGGGATCACAAGAGACCCAGTACTTC	CATQGAGSQETQYF
once	17	TRBV28	TRBJ1-1	-	TGTGCCAGCAGTCGAATTCGGCAGGGTGGTATCACCACTGAAGCTTTCTTT	CASSRIRQGGITTEAFF
medium-sized	16	TRBV20-1	TRBJ1-2	TRBD1	TGCAGTGCTGTTTCCGTCCCGGGACAGGGAACCTATGGCTACACCTTC	CSAVSVPGQGTYGYTF
few	15	TRBV2	TRBJ2-7	TRBD1	TGTGCCAGCAGGGGACCGGGACAGGGCTACTACGAGCAGTACTTC	CASRGPGQGYYEQYF
-	18	TRBV28	TRBJ2-7	-	TGTGCCAGCAGACCTGGGGGGTTGGATGCGGGATTAACCTACGAGCAGTACTTC	CASRPGGLDAGLTYEQYF